This T cell receptor (beta chain) was obtained from a study of blood T cell repertoires in COVID-19. About the study: Collection of acute and convalescent COVID-19 samples took place in the United States, Italy and Spain.

Turning to this clone: One end of the junction does not line up with germline, which may come from a read error.

The protocol was immunoSEQ multiplex PCR, while the TCRdb copy is restricted to in-frame clones and leaves out a portion. Of about 36,000 clones in the sample, roughly nine tenths were seen once. CDR1 is MNHNS, CDR2 SASEGT, per germline. This CDR3 comprises 10 residues. The TCR sequence derives from a human donor in a cohort sampled during active COVID-19. V usage is TRBV6-1 and J usage is TRBJ2-7, with D hard to call. Sample: peripheral blood. Written as DNA, the CDR3 is TGTGCCAGCAGTGACGGCAGGCCCTTTTTT. Its translation is CASSDGRPFF.